Below, 23 T cell receptor beta chains from the same sample are listed, as sequenced in a study of T cells expressing NK-cell markers. TCRdb re-called the 5' RACE reads and gives one entry per CDR3 protein, without DNA. Found here are some 440,000 distinct CDR3 sequences; the top ten clones hold 1.4%. Sequenced input: blood T cells: a sorted CD56 or NKG2C T cell subset, CD4+ or CD8+ T cells, or bulk PBMC T cells (not recorded which). The receptors come from a woman in her forties or fifties in good health.

CDR3: CSARVHPREDYGYTF. V is TRBV20-1 and J is TRBJ1-2; the D gene TCRdb calls, TRBD1, cannot be checked with no DNA. CDR3 length: 15 amino acids. Germline CDR1 and CDR2: DFQATT and SNEGSKA (reference sequence).

The rearrangement links TRBV7-2 to TRBJ2-7; the TCRdb D gene call, TRBD2, has no DNA to confirm it. The CDR3 consists of 16 residues. Germline lookup yields CDR1 SGHTA and CDR2 FQGNSA. The CDR3 spells CASSLAWGLAGYEQYF.

The rearrangement uses TRBV5-6 and TRBJ2-7. From germline, CDR1 is SGHDT and CDR2 YYEEEE. The CDR3 is 16 amino acids. The chain's CDR3 is CASSFRRLLRVGEQYF.

The chain carries TRBV14 and TRBJ2-1; TCRdb names TRBD2, which stays unverified in the absence of DNA. Germline V gene sequence: CDR1 SGHDN, CDR2 FVKESK. The CDR3 has 17 residues. The CDR3 reads CASSQRTSGKSYNEQFF.

The genes are TRBV3-1 and TRBJ2-5; TCRdb designates TRBD2, a call that cannot be tested without DNA. CDR1 and CDR2 from the germline V gene are LGHDT and YNNKEL (reference sequence). The length of the CDR3 is 16 residues. The CDR3 loop is CASSQSSGMGGETQYF.

J is TRBJ2-7 and V is TRBV5-1. The CDR3 covers 11 residues. Germline V gene lookup returns CDR1 SGHRS and CDR2 YFSETQ. The CDR3 spells CASSDYYEQYF.

The chain carries TRBV6-5 and TRBJ2-1; TCRdb designates TRBD2, a call that cannot be tested without DNA. In germline, CDR1 is MNHEY, CDR2 SVGAGI. There are 16 residues in the CDR3. The CDR3 here is CASSYRTSGNYNEQFF.

V and J are TRBV2 and TRBJ2-7; TCRdb picks TRBD1, but there is no DNA to check that call. This CDR3 comprises 15 residues. Germline V lookup: CDR1 SNHLY, CDR2 FYNNEI. The CDR3: CASRAWDRGGSKTYF.

The chain employs TRBV20-1 and TRBJ2-4; TCRdb picks TRBD1, but there is no DNA to check that call. The germline gives CDR1 DFQATT, CDR2 SNEGSKA (reference sequence). This CDR3 has 15 amino acids. CDR3 region: CSAGRRPTAKNIQYF.

The chain joins TRBV10-3 to TRBJ2-3. The CDR3 totals 13 residues. The germline V gene encodes CDR1 ENHRY and CDR2 SYGVKD. The CDR3 sequence is CAITMPGADTQYF.

The chain links TRBV20-1 to TRBJ2-7; TCRdb's D gene call, TRBD1, goes unchecked for lack of DNA. Per germline, CDR1 DFQATT and CDR2 SNEGSKA (reference sequence). The CDR3 loop spans 16 amino acids. CDR3 sequence reads: CSARGQTGLRSNEQYF.

The CDR3 region is CASSLLGAEFTYNEQFF. This chain links TRBV4-2 with TRBJ2-1; the TCRdb D gene call, TRBD1, has no DNA to confirm it. The CDR3 length is 17 residues. The germline gives CDR1 LGHNA, CDR2 YNFKEQ.

The J gene is TRBJ2-7, the V gene TRBV5-1; the D call of TRBD1 rests on TCRdb alone, since no DNA is present to check it. From germline, CDR1 is SGHRS and CDR2 YFSETQ. CDR3 length: 13 amino acids. The CDR3 spells CASSSGGAGEQYF. Filled out from reference TRBV5-1 and TRBJ2-7, the complete variable domain reads KAGVTQTPRYLIKTRGQQVTLSCSPISGHRSVSWYQQTPGQGLQFLFEYFSETQRNKGNFPGRFSGRQFSNSRSEMNVSTLELGDSALYLCASSSGGAGEQYFGPGTRLTVT.

The chain uses TRBV20-1 and TRBJ2-5; the D call of TRBD1 rests on TCRdb alone, since no DNA is present to check it. Germline V gene sequence: CDR1 DFQATT, CDR2 SNEGSKA (reference sequence). CDR3 length: 15 residues. CDR3 region: CSLKGQGKSQETQYF.

V gene TRBV29-1 combines with J gene TRBJ1-2; TCRdb picks TRBD1, but there is no DNA to check that call. Germline V gene data show CDR1 as SQVTM and CDR2 as ANQGSEA. The CDR3 contains 14 residues. The CDR3 spells CSVVQSTGERGYTF.

The V and J genes are TRBV29-1 and TRBJ2-3; TCRdb selects TRBD1, and the lack of DNA leaves this call unchecked. The CDR3 spans 14 residues. CDR1 SQVTM and CDR2 ANQGSEA come from the germline V gene. CDR3: CSVVSGGRMDTQYF.

The gene calls are TRBV7-6 and TRBJ2-1. CDR3 length: 12 amino acids. CDR1 SGHVS and CDR2 FNYEAQ come from the germline V gene. CDR3 loop: CASSSLTEEQFF.

The chain carries TRBV6-2 or TRBV6-3 and TRBJ2-1; TCRdb gives TRBD2 as the D gene, but with no DNA this cannot be confirmed. From germline, CDR1 is MNHEY and CDR2 SVGEGT. This CDR3 comprises 15 residues. CDR3: CASSYLTRNSNEQFF.

The chain carries TRBV2 and TRBJ2-2; TCRdb designates TRBD2, a call that cannot be tested without DNA. Per the germline V gene, CDR1 is SNHLY and CDR2 is FYNNEI. The CDR3 is made up of 15 amino acids. This CDR3 is CASRRSGREAGELFF.

V gene TRBV6-1 combines with J gene TRBJ2-2. CDR1 is MNHNS, CDR2 SASEGT, per germline. The CDR3 loop spans 13 amino acids. CDR3: CASSADTTGELFF.

This CDR3 reads CASSERPNEKLFF. This chain uses TRBV10-2 with TRBJ1-4. The germline V gene encodes CDR1 WSHSY and CDR2 SAAADI. The CDR3 length is 13 residues.

The chain combines TRBV9 with TRBJ2-6; as DNA is missing, the TRBD1 call by TCRdb cannot be tested. CDR1 and CDR2 (germline): SGDLS, YYNGEE. CDR3 length: 18 residues. The CDR3 loop reads CASSPMGVRSSGANVLTF.

The chain has TRBV5-6 and TRBJ2-5; TCRdb calls TRBD1, which cannot be checked without DNA. Germline CDR1 SGHDT, CDR2 YYEEEE. The CDR3 runs to 16 residues. CDR3 protein: CASSLGGQGQQETQYF.